This T cell receptor beta chain was recovered during a study of beta chain features in type 1 diabetes. Study-level findings and limits: Lower insertion and higher deletion counts appeared at VDJ junctions in type 1 diabetes patients. Shorter TCRB CDR3s, moderately but significantly so, were found in Type 1 diabetes patients in all four CD4+ subsets. It was among patients, rather than healthy donors, that naive, central memory and Treg TCRB repertoires appeared more similar.

As concerns this clone: As yet, its antigen is unknown.

Via the markers CD45RO/CCR7/CD25/CD127/CD95/CD27, stem cell-like memory, regulatory, central memory and naive CD4+ cells were sorted. Deletions cut 1 base from V and 2 bases from J, with 8 bases between. The germline gives CDR1 SGHAT, CDR2 FQNNGV. The CDR3 is made up of 14 amino acids. Isolated RNA was reverse transcribed in full, so expressed TCRB transcripts were sequenced. About 3.5 million reads, on average, came from each naive, central memory and regulatory T cell sample. Generated by immunoSEQ multiplex PCR, the TCRdb table keeps only in-frame clones and is missing some. The sample lists 52,000 or so clones; about 50% were seen once.

The J gene is TRBJ1-1, the V gene TRBV11-2; D is unresolved. The source material was Tregs from blood. This receptor was taken from a woman aged 40 to 50 with type 1 diabetes. The CDR3 region has the DNA TGTGCCAGCAGCTTAGCAGGCAGAAACACTGAAGCTTTCTTT. Its translation: CASSLAGRNTEAFF.